A single sample is the source of the 29 T cell receptor beta chains below, sequenced in a study of T cells in Graves' hyperthyroidism and ophthalmopathy. From RNA transcripts, TCR beta CDR3 regions were amplified. The HTBI primer set drove a first-round RT-PCR of the TCR CDR3. From the multiplex PCR reads, TCRdb called clonotypes with MiXCR, one entry per CDR3 protein. The sample contains around 300,000 distinct CDR3 sequences, 13% to 15% of which appear only once. Sequences were obtained from blood. Receptor source: a woman aged 50 to 60 with Graves' hyperthyroidism that later progressed to Graves' ophthalmopathy.

The chain carries TRBV29-1 and TRBJ1-5, with a possible D match to TRBD1 (5 bases). The CDR3 is made up of 14 amino acids. The germline gives CDR1 SQVTM, CDR2 ANQGSEA. V was cut by 4 bases and J by 7 bases, with 17 bases left in between. The CDR3, as DNA: TGCAGCGTTGTAGGCACGGGGGGGGAACAGCCCCAGCATTTT. Translation gives CSVVGTGGEQPQHF.

The chain uses TRBV6-1 and TRBJ2-7, with TRBD2 identical over 10 bases. V lost 7 bases to trimming and J lost 3 bases; unmatched junction nucleotides: 9. The length of the CDR3 is 15 residues. Germline V gene lookup returns CDR1 MNHNS and CDR2 SASEGT. CDR3 DNA sequence: TGTGCCAGCACAGTTTCAGCGGGAGGGTTCTACGAGCAGTACTTC. Amino acids: CASTVSAGGFYEQYF.

This clonotype occurred many times. The gene calls are TRBV28 and TRBJ2-7, with D perhaps matching TRBD1 (6 bases). This CDR3 region has 15 residues. The germline CDR1 and CDR2 sequences are MDHEN and SYDVKM. The V end lost 8 bases, the J end lost 2 bases, and 19 bases lay between the germline ends. CDR3 amino acids: CASGGRQVPTYEQYF. As DNA, the CDR3 is TGTGCCAGCGGGGGACGACAGGTTCCAACCTACGAGCAGTACTTC.

At least ten counts were recorded for this clonotype. This chain links TRBV6-1 with TRBJ1-1, with a possible D match to TRBD1 (5 bases). The CDR3 is made up of 11 amino acids. CDR1 and CDR2 (germline): MNHNS, SASEGT. V lost 5 bases and J 11 bases, leaving 12 bases between the germline ends. The CDR3 here is CASSTDGGAFF. CDR3 DNA sequence: TGTGCCAGCAGTACGGACGGGGGGGCTTTCTTT.

This clonotype was seen at least ten times. V and J are TRBV2 and TRBJ2-7, with 12 positions matching TRBD2. Trimming cost V 6 bases and J 2 bases; bases outside gene matches: 5. Germline V CDR1 and CDR2: SNHLY, FYNNEI. This CDR3 has 15 residues. CDR3 region: CASSEGLAGTYEQYF. The CDR3 DNA reads as TGTGCCAGCAGCGAGGGACTAGCGGGTACCTACGAGCAGTACTTC.

This clonotype was counted only a few times. The rearrangement uses TRBV11-3 and TRBJ2-3; D gene unclear. The CDR3 runs to 13 residues. The germline gives CDR1 SGHNT, CDR2 YENEEA. Deletions cut 1 base from V and 6 bases from J, with 8 bases between. The CDR3 loop is CASSLVSSDTQYF. CDR3 nucleotide sequence: TGTGCCAGCAGCTTAGTTTCGTCGGATACGCAGTATTTT.

This clonotype came up many times. V gene TRBV6-1 combines with J gene TRBJ2-7; D may be TRBD1 (6 bases). Between the trimmed V and J ends, which lost 4 bases and 4 bases, there was a span of 17 bases. The CDR3 is 15 amino acids. Per germline, CDR1 MNHNS and CDR2 SASEGT. CDR3 amino acids: CASSGPPGASYEQYF. The CDR3 nucleotides are TGTGCCAGCAGTGGACCCCCAGGGGCGTCGTACGAGCAGTACTTC.

A few counts support this clonotype. The rearrangement uses TRBV9 and TRBJ1-5; D is unclear. The CDR3 sequence is 14 residues long. In germline, CDR1 is SGDLS, CDR2 YYNGEE. Trimming shortened V by 0 bases and J by 4 bases, and 8 bases separated the two germline ends. The CDR3 coding sequence is TGTGCCAGCAGCGTAGGCCCCGGAAATCAGCCCCAGCATTTT. Translating gives CASSVGPGNQPQHF.

The chain combines TRBV20-1 with TRBJ2-3, with TRBD2 matching 10 bases. With V trimmed by 6 bases and J by 2 bases, 5 bases remained unmatched. CDR1 DFQATT and CDR2 SNEGSKA come from the germline V gene (reference sequence). The CDR3 is 14 residues long. CDR3 amino acids: CSAAGLAATDTQYF. The CDR3 coding sequence is TGCAGTGCAGCCGGACTAGCGGCCACAGATACGCAGTATTTT.

This clonotype appeared a few times. The chain joins TRBV6-1 to TRBJ1-5, with D perhaps matching TRBD1 (5 bases). The CDR3 extends over 14 amino acids. The germline V gene encodes CDR1 MNHNS and CDR2 SASEGT. The germline V and J ends were trimmed by 6 bases and 6 bases, with 15 bases remaining between them. The CDR3: CASRRTGTGQPQHF. DNA of the CDR3: TGTGCCAGCAGAAGAACCGGGACGGGTCAGCCCCAGCATTTT.

This clonotype appeared many times. This chain uses TRBV12-3 or TRBV12-4 with TRBJ1-5; D gene uncertain. The CDR3 is 14 residues long. V was cut by 3 bases and J by 3 bases, with 9 bases left in between. The CDR3 sequence: CASSFPGFNQPQHF. The CDR3 DNA reads as TGTGCCAGCAGTTTCCCCGGCTTCAATCAGCCCCAGCATTTT.

In its sample, this clonotype was seen many times. The CDR3 coding sequence is TGTGCCAGCATTTCAGGGCCGGGTTATGAAGCTTTCTTT. Amino acid sequence: CASISGPGYEAFF. V gene TRBV12-3 or TRBV12-4 combines with J gene TRBJ1-1; D is possibly TRBD1 (5 bases). Trimming removed 7 bases from V and 7 bases from J, with 16 bases in between. The CDR3 contains 13 residues.

This clonotype was counted at least ten times. The chain couples TRBV20-1 to TRBJ2-5, with D unresolved. Germline CDR1 is DFQATT and CDR2 is SNEGSKA (reference sequence). This CDR3 comprises 13 residues. V was pared by 2 bases and J by 5 bases, with 12 bases between. The CDR3 spells CSARRAQRETQYF. In DNA form, the CDR3 reads TGCAGTGCTAGACGTGCCCAAAGGGAGACCCAGTACTTC.

The chain combines TRBV2 with TRBJ2-6, with D hard to call. V gave up 1 base and J gave up 0 bases, with 7 bases separating them. This CDR3 region has 16 residues. Per the germline V gene, CDR1 is SNHLY and CDR2 is FYNNEI. The DNA for the CDR3 is TGTGCCAGCAGTGAAGGGCGGAACTCTGGGGCCAACGTCCTGACTTTC. Translation gives CASSEGRNSGANVLTF.

This clonotype occurred many times. The CDR3, as DNA: TGTGCCAGCAGCCAAGATTCCCTAGCCTACAATGAGCAGTTCTTC. Translation: CASSQDSLAYNEQFF. The V call is TRBV3-1, the J call TRBJ2-1, with D hard to call. The CDR3 is made up of 15 amino acids. CDR1 is LGHDT and CDR2 is YNNKEL in the germline V gene (reference sequence). The V end was cut by 0 bases, the J end by 2 bases, with 8 bases between.

J is TRBJ1-1 and V is TRBV28; no reliable D call. The CDR3 runs 18 residues. The ends were cut back, 3 bases at V and 1 base at J, with 21 bases in the middle. The V gene's germline CDR1 is MDHEN and CDR2 SYDVKM. CDR3 sequence reads: CASSFSLEGKLQNTEAFF. As DNA, the CDR3 is TGTGCCAGCAGTTTCTCCCTCGAAGGAAAACTCCAGAACACTGAAGCTTTCTTT.

The chain joins TRBV7-2 to TRBJ1-3; D ambiguous. In germline, CDR1 is SGHTA, CDR2 FQGNSA. With 5 bases removed from V and 1 base from J, the gap between germline ends came to 12 bases. The CDR3 has 15 residues. The chain's CDR3 is CASSPREVSGNTIYF. In DNA form, the CDR3 reads TGTGCCAGCAGCCCGCGGGAGGTGTCTGGAAACACCATATATTTT.

This clonotype has a handful of counts. This sequence joins TRBV7-2 and TRBJ1-6; D is perhaps TRBD1 (6 bases). Between the trimmed V and J ends, which lost 5 bases and 7 bases, there was a span of 15 bases. This CDR3 has 15 residues. CDR1 and CDR2 (germline): SGHTA, FQGNSA. CDR3 bases: TGTGCCAGCAGCCAAGACAGGACCATCAATTCACCCCTCCACTTT. Translation: CASSQDRTINSPLHF.

This clonotype was counted ten times or more. The chain links TRBV7-9 to TRBJ2-1; D is unresolved. This CDR3 contains 12 residues. The germline V gene has CDR1 SEHNR and CDR2 FQNEAQ (reference sequence). Trimming took off 0 bases at V and 7 bases at J, with 4 bases between the two ends. CDR3: CASSLAVNEQFF. CDR3 DNA sequence: TGTGCCAGCAGCTTAGCCGTAAATGAGCAGTTCTTC.

This clonotype was counted ten times or more. The V and J genes are TRBV30 and TRBJ1-5; the D is unclear. The germline CDR1 and CDR2 sequences are GTSNPN and SVGIG (reference sequence). Trimming removed 0 bases from V and 2 bases from J, with 5 bases in between. This CDR3 has 13 amino acids. The CDR3 DNA sequence: TGTGCCTGGAGTGTAAACGGCAATCAGCCCCAGCATTTT. Amino acids: CAWSVNGNQPQHF.

This clonotype showed up many times. V and J are TRBV2 and TRBJ1-3; D is undetermined. The ends were cut back, 5 bases at V and 0 bases at J, with 8 bases in the middle. Per germline, CDR1 SNHLY and CDR2 FYNNEI. This CDR3 contains 14 residues. In nucleotides, the CDR3 is TGTGCCAGCAGTTCGGGCAACTCTGGAAACACCATATATTTT. As protein: CASSSGNSGNTIYF.

The table lists this clonotype with many counts. V gene TRBV11-1 combines with J gene TRBJ2-1; either TRBD1 or TRBD2 may supply D (5 bases each). CDR3 length: 18 amino acids. Trimming shortened V by 2 bases and J by 0 bases, and 17 bases separated the two germline ends. From germline, CDR1 is SGHAT and CDR2 FQDESV (reference sequence). The CDR3 coding sequence is TGTGCCAGCAGCTTACGAGGGGCCGGCGAGAGCTCCTACAATGAGCAGTTCTTC. This codes for CASSLRGAGESSYNEQFF.

The sample holds a few counts of this clonotype. A much larger clone differs by one base, so this may be a read error. The J gene is TRBJ1-1, the V gene TRBV11-2, with D perhaps matching TRBD1 (6 bases). Germline values: CDR1 SGHAT, CDR2 FQNNGV. The CDR3 is 13 amino acids. The CDR3 nucleotides read TGTGCCAGCGGCTTAGGGGGATTCACTGAAGCTTTCTTT. Translation gives CASGLGGFTEAFF. Complete variable domain (other parts from reference TRBV11-2 and TRBJ1-1): EAGVAQSPRYKIIEKRQSVAFWCNPISGHATLYWYQQILGQGPKLLIQFQNNGVVDDSQLPKDRFSAERLKGVDSTLKIQPAKLEDSAVYLCASGLGGFTEAFFGQGTRLTVV.

This clonotype was recorded at least ten times. The J gene is TRBJ2-3, the V gene TRBV20-1; D possibly corresponds to TRBD2 (6 bases). CDR3 size: 12 residues. Germline lookup yields CDR1 DFQATT and CDR2 SNEGSKA (reference sequence). The V end was cut by 1 base, the J end by 6 bases, with 8 bases between. The DNA for the CDR3 is TGCAGTGCTAGAGGGCTAGCGGATACGCAGTATTTT. As protein: CSARGLADTQYF.

This clonotype was counted ten times or more. The chain carries TRBV2 and TRBJ1-2; 9 bases are a match to TRBD1. Per the germline V gene, CDR1 is SNHLY and CDR2 is FYNNEI. The CDR3 is 13 amino acids. The junction had 4 bases not matched to a gene; V was cut back by 8 bases and J by 3 bases. The CDR3 region is CASEGQGHYGYTF. Written as DNA, the CDR3 is TGTGCCAGCGAGGGACAGGGTCACTATGGCTACACCTTC.

This chain uses TRBV2 with TRBJ2-3; TRBD2 matches 9 bases. Germline lookup yields CDR1 SNHLY and CDR2 FYNNEI. The CDR3 is 12 amino acids. V was pared by 10 bases and J by 6 bases, with 5 bases of the junction left unmatched. CDR3 sequence: CATVAGVDTQYF. CDR3 DNA: TGTGCCACCGTAGCGGGAGTGGATACGCAGTATTTT.

This clonotype has ten or more counts. This chain connects TRBV10-3 to TRBJ2-3; TRBD1 is a possible D gene (5 bases). The CDR3 extends over 18 amino acids. With 10 bases removed from V and 0 bases from J, the gap between germline ends came to 26 bases. Germline lookup yields CDR1 ENHRY and CDR2 SYGVKD. CDR3: CATWGRDPNLASTDTQYF. The CDR3 DNA reads TGTGCCACGTGGGGCAGGGATCCAAACCTTGCAAGCACAGATACGCAGTATTTT.

A few counts support this clonotype. The chain joins TRBV6-4 to TRBJ1-5; D unresolved. The germline V gene encodes CDR1 MRHNA and CDR2 SNTAGT. Trimming took off 0 bases at V and 5 bases at J, with 8 bases between the two ends. The CDR3 totals 14 residues. In DNA form, the CDR3 reads TGTGCCAGCAGTGACTCGCCACATCATCAGCCCCAGCATTTT. Its protein product is CASSDSPHHQPQHF.

This clonotype has more than one count but fewer than ten. The chain combines TRBV6-1 with TRBJ2-1; D is ambiguous. The length of the CDR3 is 12 residues. Germline V gene sequence: CDR1 MNHNS, CDR2 SASEGT. The germline V and J ends were trimmed by 6 bases and 15 bases, with 18 bases remaining between them. The CDR3 region is CASRTDESTGFF. CDR3 coding DNA: TGTGCCAGCAGAACGGACGAGTCAACGGGGTTCTTC.